Listed below are T cell receptor beta chains from one sample, sequenced in a study of cytomegalovirus exposure and HLA in healthy donors. Sequencing used immunoSEQ multiplex PCR; TCRdb keeps in-frame clones, though not all of them. The table has about 130,000 clones, around 68% seen once. Sequencing was carried out using PBMCs. These TCRs come from a man aged 40-49 years in good health and CMV-seropositive. The conserved cysteine and the conserved F or W are not part of the CDR3 here.

cdr3_length	v_call	j_call	cdr3_aa
13	TRBV19	TRBJ2-7	ASSHRPGQGYEQY
8	TRBV19	TRBJ2-7	ATGLEEQY
11	TRBV11-2	TRBJ2-1	ASRTSGRNEQF
13	TRBV7-9	TRBJ2-7	ASSLWTGSSYEQY
11	TRBV7-9	TRBJ2-7	ASSFHGSYEQY
9	TRBV6-5	TRBJ2-7	ASSNLYEQY
13	TRBV25-1	TRBJ2-2	ASSDPRTVTGELF
11	TRBV7-3	TRBJ2-5	ASSLHFQETQY
13	TRBV6-1	TRBJ2-3	ASSEATGGRDTQY
10	TRBV28	TRBJ2-3	ASRGVVDTQY
15	TRBV21-1	TRBJ2-1	ASSKEYKSGSGNEQF
12	TRBV15	TRBJ1-5	ATSGGQYNQPQH
11	TRBV30	TRBJ2-3	AWSGPSGDTQY
13	TRBV11-2	TRBJ1-1	ASSPTGTANTEAF
13	TRBV5-1	TRBJ2-1	ASSLPGGYYNEQF
12	TRBV27	TRBJ1-1	ASKTGSKYTEAF
12	TRBV7-2	TRBJ2-3	ASSLVGGLDTQY
13	TRBV28	TRBJ2-2	ASSLSGRVSGELF
11	TRBV28	TRBJ2-5	ASSFMEGETQY